Each of the 30 T cell receptor beta chains below was sequenced from the same sample in a study of blood T cells in healthy people across ages. With a J-beta primer mix and a sample-barcoded 5' primer, a second PCR ran about 6 to 11 cycles. Each CDR3 protein gets one entry after TCRdb re-called the 5' RACE reads with MiXCR. The sample holds 1,800,000 or so distinct CDR3 sequences, roughly two fifths seen once. Sequenced: blood. The receptors come from a human donor in good health.

This clonotype came up a few times. This rearrangement joins TRBV20-1 to TRBJ1-6; D unresolved. Trimming stripped 5 bases from V and 8 bases from J, with 16 bases between. The CDR3 spans 14 residues. Germline values: CDR1 DFQATT, CDR2 SNEGSKA (reference sequence). The CDR3 protein is CSAPSGEGYSPLHF. The CDR3, as DNA: TGCAGTGCTCCTTCCGGGGAGGGTTATTCACCCCTCCACTTT.

The chain employs TRBV11-1 and TRBJ2-7; 7 nucleotides agree with TRBD1. This CDR3 has 14 residues. Germline values: CDR1 SGHAT, CDR2 FQDESV (reference sequence). The J segment lost 4 bases and the V segment lost 5 bases, leaving 8 bases of the junction unmatched. CDR3 protein: CASSPHEGAYEQYF. CDR3 coding DNA: TGTGCCAGCAGCCCCCATGAGGGGGCTTACGAGCAGTACTTC.

This clonotype was recorded once. V gene TRBV12-3 or TRBV12-4 combines with J gene TRBJ1-2, with D perhaps TRBD1 (6 bases). CDR3 size: 13 residues. Deletions cut 5 bases from V and 8 bases from J, with 15 bases between. The CDR3 loop reads CASSLQGRMGYTF. The CDR3 bases are TGTGCCAGCAGTCTACAGGGTCGTATGGGCTACACCTTC.

The J gene is TRBJ2-5, the V gene TRBV7-9, with D uncertain. The germline V gene has CDR1 SEHNR and CDR2 FQNEAQ (reference sequence). The CDR3 consists of 14 residues. The germline V and J ends were trimmed by 5 bases and 1 base, with 11 bases remaining between them. For the CDR3, the DNA is TGTGCCAGCAGCCCGCAGAGTTTCCAAGAGACCCAGTACTTC. This gives the protein CASSPQSFQETQYF.

The rearrangement links TRBV2 to TRBJ1-6, with D tentatively TRBD1 (5 bases). CDR3 length: 17 residues. Germline CDR1 SNHLY, CDR2 FYNNEI. Trimming pared 2 bases from V and 0 bases from J, leaving 11 bases between. CDR3 in amino acids: CASSELGAGSYNSPLHF. CDR3 nucleotides: TGTGCCAGCAGTGAACTCGGGGCAGGCTCCTATAATTCACCCCTCCACTTT.

The sample holds a few counts of this clonotype. The chain couples TRBV18 to TRBJ1-2; D may be TRBD1 (5 bases). Germline V gene lookup returns CDR1 KGHSH and CDR2 LQKENI. V gave up 3 bases and J gave up 2 bases, with 13 bases separating them. This CDR3 contains 15 residues. Here the CDR3 DNA reads TGTGCCAGCTCACCGCCGGGGGGAGGAAACTATGGCTACACCTTC. Amino acids: CASSPPGGGNYGYTF.

The chain uses TRBV7-2 and TRBJ2-4, with a possible D match to TRBD1 (6 bases). TRBJ2-7 explains the end of the DNA better; the J call may be wrong. The germline CDR1 and CDR2 sequences are SGHTA and FQGNSA. CDR3 length: 12 residues. CDR3 protein: CASSFVRGEQYF. The CDR3, as DNA: TGTGCCAGCAGCTTTGTCAGGGGCGAGCAGTACTTC.

In DNA, the CDR3 is TGTGCCAGCAGCTACGGGCCGGGGACTGAAGCTTTCTTT. Translating it yields CASSYGPGTEAFF. The V gene is TRBV14, the J gene TRBJ1-1, with D unresolved. Trimming took 5 bases from V and 5 from J, leaving 12 bases between them. From germline, CDR1 is SGHDN and CDR2 FVKESK. The CDR3 is made up of 13 amino acids.

This clonotype was counted a few times. The rearrangement uses TRBV7-2 and TRBJ2-1, with 9 bases that match TRBD1. This CDR3 has 14 residues. The J segment lost 9 bases and the V segment lost 5 bases, leaving 8 bases of the junction unmatched. Germline lookup yields CDR1 SGHTA and CDR2 FQGNSA. Here the CDR3 reads CASSPRQGVVEQFF. The CDR3 bases are TGTGCCAGCAGCCCTAGACAGGGGGTAGTTGAGCAGTTCTTC.

Of note for this clonotype: A much larger clone is a single base away; this may be a read error. The CDR3 DNA reads TGTGCCAGCAGTGGGGGTGAGCCCCAGCATTTT. This encodes CASSGGEPQHF. The V call is TRBV6-1, the J call TRBJ1-5; D unclear. Germline loops: CDR1 MNHNS, CDR2 SASEGT. With 4 bases removed from V and 8 bases from J, the gap between germline ends came to 6 bases. This CDR3 is 11 amino acids long.

The rearrangement uses TRBV5-5 and TRBJ2-3; the D gene is possibly TRBD2 (6 bases). CDR1 is SGHKS and CDR2 is YYEKEE in the germline V gene (reference sequence). The CDR3 is 15 residues long. Trimming shortened V by 0 bases and J by 0 bases, and 8 bases separated the two germline ends. The CDR3 sequence: CASSLGDWSTDTQYF. The CDR3 DNA reads as TGTGCCAGCAGCTTGGGGGACTGGAGCACAGATACGCAGTATTTT.

With respect to this clonotype: Germline and junction disagree at one end, which may indicate a read error. The V gene is TRBV15, the J gene TRBJ2-5; D is unresolved. This CDR3 region has 16 residues. CDR1 and CDR2 from the germline V gene are LNHNV and YYDKDF (reference sequence). The CDR3 sequence: CATGRDEAVIQETQYF. The CDR3 coding sequence is TGTGCCACCGGCAGAGATGAGGCAGTGATACAAGAGACCCAGTACTTC.

This clonotype was observed a few times. The gene calls are TRBV15 and TRBJ2-7, with a tentative D call TRBD2 (5 bases). V was trimmed by 2 bases and J by 9 bases, leaving 14 bases between them. Germline assignment: CDR1 LNHNV and CDR2 YYDKDF (reference sequence). This CDR3 spans 13 amino acids. CDR3 DNA sequence: TGTGCCACCAGCAGACCCCGAGGGTTAGGGCAGTACTTC. Translated: CATSRPRGLGQYF.

This clonotype was seen more than once but under ten times. V usage is TRBV14 and J usage is TRBJ1-2, with a possible D match to TRBD1 (6 bases). The CDR3 extends over 15 amino acids. Trimming removed 2 bases from V and 7 bases from J, with 17 bases in between. Germline lookup yields CDR1 SGHDN and CDR2 FVKESK. The chain's CDR3 is CASSQTTGTLLGYTF. DNA of the CDR3: TGTGCCAGCAGCCAAACAACAGGGACCCTCCTTGGCTACACCTTC. The whole variable domain, filled in from reference TRBV14 and TRBJ1-2, reads EAGVTQFPSHSVIEKGQTVTLRCDPISGHDNLYWYRRVMGKEIKFLLHFVKESKQDESGMPNNRFLAERTGGTYSTLKVQPAELEDSGVYFCASSQTTGTLLGYTFGSGTRLTVV.

The rearrangement uses TRBV6-1 and TRBJ1-4, with D unclear. Germline CDR1 MNHNS, CDR2 SASEGT. The CDR3 extends over 14 amino acids. Trimming shortened V by 10 bases and J by 8 bases, and 20 bases separated the two germline ends. The CDR3 sequence: CATSRPRGGEKLFF. CDR3 DNA: TGTGCCACCTCAAGACCCCGGGGAGGGGAAAAACTGTTTTTT.

This clonotype was recorded a few times. The V call is TRBV29-1, the J call TRBJ2-7, with TRBD1 matching over 10 bases. J lost 1 base, V lost 6 bases, and 6 bases had no gene match. CDR3 length: 14 amino acids. Germline V gene sequence: CDR1 SQVTM, CDR2 ANQGSEA. The CDR3 region is CSVRTGGRSYEQYF. The CDR3 region has the DNA TGCAGCGTGCGGACAGGGGGTCGGTCCTACGAGCAGTACTTC.

The genes are TRBV7-2 and TRBJ1-2; TRBD1 might be the D (6 bases). CDR3 length: 17 residues. Germline loops: CDR1 SGHTA, CDR2 FQGNSA. The ends were cut back, 1 base at V and 6 bases at J, with 21 bases in the middle. The CDR3 region is CASSLVQGRSGYDGYTF. DNA of the CDR3: TGTGCCAGCAGCTTAGTGCAGGGGCGGTCGGGGTATGATGGCTACACCTTC. The entire variable domain, with the rest obtained from reference TRBV7-2 and TRBJ1-2, is as follows: GAGVSQSPSNKVTEKGKDVELRCDPISGHTALYWYRQSLGQGLEFLIYFQGNSAPDKSGLPSDRFSAERTGGSVSTLTIQRTQQEDSAVYLCASSLVQGRSGYDGYTFGSGTRLTVV.

This clonotype was detected a few times. A read error may explain this, as a much larger clone is one base away. V and J are TRBV6-5 and TRBJ2-7; 9 bases are a match to TRBD1. CDR1 and CDR2 (germline): MNHEY, SVGAGI. The CDR3 has 15 residues. With 0 bases clipped from V and 3 bases from J, the junction kept 3 bases outside the gene matches. CDR3 sequence: CASSYSGTGRYEQYF. The CDR3 DNA reads as TGTGCCAGCAGTTACTCCGGGACAGGGCGCTACGAGCAGTACTTC.

V usage is TRBV9 and J usage is TRBJ2-1; no clear D gene. CDR3 length: 16 amino acids. In germline, CDR1 is SGDLS, CDR2 YYNGEE. V gave up 4 bases and J gave up 0 bases, with 14 bases separating them. As DNA, the CDR3 is TGTGCCAGCAGCCCAAGCACTACAAGCTCCTACAATGAGCAGTTCTTC. Residues: CASSPSTTSSYNEQFF.

V usage is TRBV28 and J usage is TRBJ2-5; TRBD1 is a possible D gene (5 bases). The V and J ends lost 6 bases and 5 bases respectively, with 16 bases between them. CDR1 is MDHEN, CDR2 SYDVKM, per germline. This CDR3 is 14 amino acids long. CDR3 residues: CASSPRVVGETQYF. CDR3 nucleotide sequence: TGTGCCAGCAGCCCCAGGGTAGTAGGGGAGACCCAGTACTTC.

On this clonotype: At one end, the junction sequence differs from germline, possibly due to a read error. The chain carries TRBV5-6 and TRBJ1-6; D call uncertain. This CDR3 spans 14 amino acids. Looked up from germline, CDR1 is SGHDT and CDR2 is YYEEEE. In DNA form, the CDR3 reads TGTGCCGGCAGCTTGGTGGCCCGGGATTCACCCCTCCACTTT. It translates to CAGSLVARDSPLHF. The whole variable domain, filled in from reference TRBV5-6 and TRBJ1-6, reads DAGVTQSPTHLIKTRGQQVTLRCSPKSGHDTVSWYQQALGQGPQFIFQYYEEEERQRGNFPDRFSGHQFPNYSSELNVNALLLGDSALYLCAGSLVARDSPLHFGNGTRLTVT.

As to this clonotype: At one end the junction does not follow the germline gene, possibly because of a read error. The chain combines TRBV4-3 with TRBJ2-6, with D perhaps TRBD1 (5 bases). In germline, CDR1 is LGHNA, CDR2 YSLEER. The CDR3 is 16 amino acids. The CDR3 loop reads CASSQEHNSGANVRTF. CDR3 sequence (DNA): TGCGCCAGCAGCCAAGAACACAACTCTGGGGCCAACGTCCGGACTTTC.

The chain has TRBV10-3 and TRBJ2-5, with 9 bases lining up with TRBD2. Germline V gene sequence: CDR1 ENHRY, CDR2 SYGVKD. CDR3 length equals 15 residues. The CDR3 spells CASRLSSGGLETQYF. The CDR3 DNA is TGTGCGAGTCGACTCTCCAGCGGGGGGTTAGAGACCCAGTACTTC.

The sample holds a few counts of this clonotype. The chain recombines TRBV4-1 with TRBJ2-4; 11 bases fit TRBD2. The trim removed 3 bases at V and 6 bases at J, leaving 4 bases unmatched. The germline V gene has CDR1 MGHRA and CDR2 YSYEKL. CDR3 length: 15 residues. The CDR3: CASSQGGLAANIQYF. The CDR3 bases are TGCGCCAGCAGCCAGGGGGGACTAGCGGCAAACATTCAGTACTTC.

V usage is TRBV15 and J usage is TRBJ1-6; weak D call: TRBD1 (5 bases). Germline CDR1 reads LNHNV; CDR2 reads YYDKDF (reference sequence). V lost 0 bases, J lost 6 bases, and 18 bases lay in between. The CDR3 is 18 amino acids. In DNA form, the CDR3 reads TGTGCCACCAGCAGAGATCGGGGGAATAAGGGTCGTAATTCACCCCTCCACTTT. Translated, it gives CATSRDRGNKGRNSPLHF.

The table lists this clonotype with many counts. This CDR3 reads CASSYSDGFPNTEAFF. The DNA for the CDR3 is TGTGCCAGCAGTTACTCTGACGGGTTTCCGAACACTGAAGCTTTCTTT. J is TRBJ1-1 and V is TRBV6-7, with D uncertain. TRBV6-7 carries the ORF label, with uncertain function. CDR3 size: 16 residues. The ends were cut back, 0 bases at V and 1 base at J, with 12 bases in the middle.

This rearrangement joins TRBV4-3 to TRBJ2-1; D possibly corresponds to TRBD2 (8 bases). Germline loops: CDR1 LGHNA, CDR2 YSLEER. V shed 3 bases and J shed 3 bases, with 18 bases lying between them. There are 17 residues in the CDR3. CDR3 protein: CASSHRSGTAFYNEQFF. CDR3 DNA sequence: TGCGCCAGCAGCCATCGTAGCGGGACAGCCTTCTACAATGAGCAGTTCTTC.

The chain combines TRBV20-1 with TRBJ2-4, with 10 positions matching TRBD1. The J call may be in error: the DNA end matches TRBJ2-7 better. Germline CDR1 reads DFQATT; CDR2 reads SNEGSKA (reference sequence). This CDR3 comprises 15 residues. CDR3 residues: CSARAMTGGLYEQYF. The DNA for the CDR3 is TGCAGTGCTAGAGCGATGACAGGGGGCCTCTACGAGCAGTACTTC.

CDR3 residues: CASSPSYGAYEQYF. The CDR3, as DNA: TGTGCCAGCAGCCCCTCTTACGGGGCCTACGAGCAGTACTTC. The rearrangement links TRBV11-2 to TRBJ2-7; weak D call: TRBD2 (5 bases). Germline lookup yields CDR1 SGHAT and CDR2 FQNNGV. The length of the CDR3 is 14 residues. V was shortened by 5 bases and J by 2 bases, with 13 bases between the two germline ends. Full variable domain (remainder filled in from reference TRBV11-2 and TRBJ2-7): EAGVAQSPRYKIIEKRQSVAFWCNPISGHATLYWYQQILGQGPKLLIQFQNNGVVDDSQLPKDRFSAERLKGVDSTLKIQPAKLEDSAVYLCASSPSYGAYEQYFGPGTRLTVT.

The rearrangement links TRBV18 to TRBJ1-5; D is uncertain. V lost 3 bases, J lost 7 bases, and 13 bases lay in between. The CDR3 length is 14 residues. In germline, CDR1 is KGHSH, CDR2 LQKENI. CDR3 in amino acids: CASSPGTQGQPQHF. Written as DNA, the CDR3 is TGTGCCAGCTCACCCGGTACTCAAGGACAGCCCCAGCATTTT.